This T cell receptor beta chain came from a study of T-cell reconstitution after alpha-beta-depleted transplantation in children. Whole-study findings and limits: Among T cells one year after transplant, newly produced cells accounted for most counts and diversity.

This clonotype was observed at least ten times. What it binds is not known. This CDR3 region has 13 residues. Germline loops: CDR1 SGHTA, CDR2 FQGNSA. V lost 8 bases and J lost 4, with 13 bases in between. It was with unique molecular identifiers that the TCRbeta library was prepared. TCRdb reanalysed the PCR reads using MiXCR and keeps one entry per CDR3 protein. The sample has some 180,000 distinct CDR3 sequences, approximately 7% seen once. Material: PBMCs, obtained before TCRalphabeta/CD19-depleted stem cell transplant. V and J are TRBV7-2 and TRBJ2-3; D is ambiguous. This clonotype was obtained from a boy aged 2 to 10 with acute lymphoblastic leukemia, due to receive a stem cell transplant. In DNA form, the CDR3 reads TGTGCCAGCGGCGACTGGTCCCCAGATACGCAGTATTTT. Amino acids: CASGDWSPDTQYF.